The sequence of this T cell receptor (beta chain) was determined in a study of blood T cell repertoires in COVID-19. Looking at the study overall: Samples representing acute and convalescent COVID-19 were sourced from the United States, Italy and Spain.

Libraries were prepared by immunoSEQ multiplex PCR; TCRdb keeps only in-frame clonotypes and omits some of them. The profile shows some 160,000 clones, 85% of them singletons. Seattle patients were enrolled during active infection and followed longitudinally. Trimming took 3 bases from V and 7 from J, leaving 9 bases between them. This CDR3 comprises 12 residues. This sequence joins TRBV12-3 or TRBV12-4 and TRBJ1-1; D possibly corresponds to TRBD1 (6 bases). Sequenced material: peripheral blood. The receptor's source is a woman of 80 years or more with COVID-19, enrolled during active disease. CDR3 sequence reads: CASSFDRSEAFF. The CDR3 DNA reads TGTGCCAGCAGTTTCGACAGGAGTGAAGCTTTCTTT.